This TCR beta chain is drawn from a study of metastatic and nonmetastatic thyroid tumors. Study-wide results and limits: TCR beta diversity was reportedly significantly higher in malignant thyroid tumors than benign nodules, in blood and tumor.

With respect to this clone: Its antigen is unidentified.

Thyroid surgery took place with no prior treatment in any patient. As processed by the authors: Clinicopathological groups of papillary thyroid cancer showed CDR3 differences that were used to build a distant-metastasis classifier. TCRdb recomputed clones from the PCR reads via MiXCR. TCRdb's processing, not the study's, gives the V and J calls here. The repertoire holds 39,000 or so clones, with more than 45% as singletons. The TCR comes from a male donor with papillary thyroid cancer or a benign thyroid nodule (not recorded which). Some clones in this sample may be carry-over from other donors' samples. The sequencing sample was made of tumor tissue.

CDR3 DNA: TGTGCCAGCAGCTTAGCCGGGCTCTCCTACGAGCAGTACTTC. Amino acids: CASSLAGLSYEQYF. This rearrangement joins TRBV7-9 to TRBJ2-7, with D unresolved. Germline V gene sequence: CDR1 SEHNR, CDR2 FQNEAQ (reference sequence). This CDR3 has 14 residues. The V and J ends lost 0 bases and 0 bases respectively, with 6 bases between them.